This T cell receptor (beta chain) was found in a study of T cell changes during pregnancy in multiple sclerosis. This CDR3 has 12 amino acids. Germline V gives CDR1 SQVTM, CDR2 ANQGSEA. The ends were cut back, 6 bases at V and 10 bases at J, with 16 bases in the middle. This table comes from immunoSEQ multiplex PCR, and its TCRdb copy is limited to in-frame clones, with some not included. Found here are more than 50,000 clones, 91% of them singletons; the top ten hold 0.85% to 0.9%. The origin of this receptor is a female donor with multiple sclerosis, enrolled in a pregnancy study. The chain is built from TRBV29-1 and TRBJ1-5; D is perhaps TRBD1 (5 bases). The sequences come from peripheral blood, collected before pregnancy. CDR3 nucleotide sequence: TGCAGCGTAACGCAGGGTTTCGGACCCCAGCATTTT. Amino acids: CSVTQGFGPQHF.